Following are 4 T cell receptor beta chains from one sample sequenced in a study of blood T cell repertoires in COVID-19. The assay was immunoSEQ multiplex PCR, and TCRdb's table has in-frame clones only and misses some. The repertoire holds 240,000 or so clones, with 81% as singletons. The sample consisted of peripheral blood. All receptors come from a woman of 80 years or more with COVID-19, enrolled during active disease.

This chain links TRBV14 with TRBJ2-1; 8 bases agree with TRBD2. CDR3 length: 17 residues. Losses at the gene ends were 5 bases for V and 4 bases for J; bases not matched to a gene: 13. Per germline, CDR1 SGHDN and CDR2 FVKESK. The CDR3 DNA is TGTGCCAGCAGCAATCCTGGGGGGAGCGGGGGTTACAATGAGCAGTTCTTC. Translation gives CASSNPGGSGGYNEQFF.

This chain uses TRBV5-1 with TRBJ1-3; a weak D match, TRBD1 (5 bases). Germline V gene sequence: CDR1 SGHRS, CDR2 YFSETQ. Trimming stripped 0 bases from V and 0 bases from J, with 13 bases between. This CDR3 region has 17 residues. The CDR3 sequence is CASSLVTGRNSGNTIYF. CDR3 bases: TGCGCCAGCAGCTTGGTCACAGGAAGAAACTCTGGAAACACCATATATTTT. Supplemented by reference TRBV5-1 and TRBJ1-3, the full variable domain reads KAGVTQTPRYLIKTRGQQVTLSCSPISGHRSVSWYQQTPGQGLQFLFEYFSETQRNKGNFPGRFSGRQFSNSRSEMNVSTLELGDSALYLCASSLVTGRNSGNTIYFGEGSWLTVV.

The CDR3 DNA is TGTGCCAGCAGCATGACAGGGAATCAGCCCCAGCATTTT. Protein product: CASSMTGNQPQHF. This chain connects TRBV12-3 or TRBV12-4 to TRBJ1-5; 7 nucleotides line up with TRBD1. The CDR3 consists of 13 residues. The V gene end was trimmed by 6 bases and the J gene end by 4 bases; junction bases not matched to a gene: 3.

The chain carries TRBV11-3 and TRBJ1-1; no definite D call. The CDR3 covers 14 residues. In germline, CDR1 is SGHNT, CDR2 YENEEA. Deletions cut 8 bases from V and 0 bases from J, with 13 bases between. CDR3 in DNA: TGTGCCAGCTCATCCTCTCCGGTGAACACTGAAGCTTTCTTT. This encodes CASSSSPVNTEAFF.